These T cell receptor beta chains were read from a single sample in a study of a mutant IDH1 vaccine in newly diagnosed glioma. The method was immunoSEQ multiplex PCR; TCRdb's version includes in-frame clones alone and lacks a portion of them. In the table there are about 66,000 clones, 65% to 90% of which are singletons. The sequences come from PBMCs, collected from a glioma patient treated with radiotherapy, temozolomide or both. The receptor source for this set is a man aged 25 to 40 with glioma. CDR3s include the opening cysteine and the closing phenylalanine or tryptophan. Each record gives: clone size, V gene, CDR3 protein. Size is stated for part of the rows, as once, few or many counts, or as a class when the clone is expanded.

. | TRBV5-8 | CASSPTVASYEQYF
. | TRBV27 | CASSSTGGAYNEQFF
. | TRBV7-9 | CASSLGTGGGDTQYF
. | TRBV2 | CAKGAGGNQPQHF
once | TRBV7-9 | CASSLMEGDNEQFF
. | TRBV7-6 | CASSLTLGANAGELFF
. | TRBV4-1 | CASSQGGTEYHSYEQYF
. | TRBV6-5 | CASSYYGGVKETQYF
few | TRBV21-1 | CASSKAQGAKNIQYF
once | TRBV6-6 | CASSYSPPGNTEAFF
once | TRBV25-1 | CASRRQGGNSPLHF
. | TRBV6-1 | CASSEYDRFEQYF
. | TRBV27 | CASSKWGQGVTYNEQFF
few | TRBV25-1 | CASSLTVVGTEAFF
few | TRBV10-3 | CAISESQGHYGYTF
few | TRBV6-5 | CASSQDSFSETQYF
. | TRBV6-5 | CASSYSIVAKYNEQFF
. | TRBV30 | CAWRLAGGTDTQYF
. | TRBV2 | CASRETLNYGYTF
. | TRBV7-9 | CASSSPSGGEEQYF
. | TRBV9 | CASSGRVRTEAFF
. | TRBV4-1 | CASSQGTGGPYEQYF
once | TRBV6-5 | CASSPGTGASYEQYF
. | TRBV5-1 | CASSLAVGGARSPLHF
. | TRBV5-4 | CASSRVYVGQGFTEAFF
. | TRBV28 | CASSGTGTGRSGANVLTF
once | TRBV19 | CASSNQGTTEAFF
. | TRBV7-2 | CASSLGHPDYGYTF
. | TRBV7-9 | CASSLYPYEQYF
. | TRBV6-1 | CASTKGVANTEAFF
. | TRBV16 | CASSQPRDRGRSSYNEKLFF
. | TRBV6-1 | CASSRPPNTGELFF
few | TRBV7-9 | CASSSGGGTEAFF
. | TRBV6-1 | CASSDRGRDNGYTF
. | TRBV19 | CASSIRPAGQETQYF
. | TRBV14 | CASSRFSNQPQHF
. | TRBV13 | CASSPGQHNEQFF
. | TRBV5-6 | CASSVLNYGYTF
. | TRBV5-1 | CASSFTLEGTGELFF
. | TRBV5-4 | CASSLEGAGSPLHF
once | TRBV6-5 | CASGGYGEKLFF
. | TRBV7-9 | CASSAGQGSTIYF
once | TRBV19 | CASSPRRRLYEQYF
. | TRBV4-1 | CASSQRVAGAAGTMLEQFF
. | TRBV6-1 | CASSEATAYEKLFF
. | TRBV10-2 | CASSVSTQGPLNTEAFF
. | TRBV28 | CASKLAGHSYNEQFF
. | TRBV5-1 | CASRRGQGEISSYNEQFF
. | TRBV18 | CASSPQKATNEKLFF
once | TRBV10-3 | CAISEIKSGSYEQYF
. | TRBV19 | CASSPRDGGTGYEQYF
. | TRBV18 | CASSPPYSGANVLTF
. | TRBV5-1 | CASSLTGGRNQPQHF
. | TRBV10-1 | CASSEARGRSTYEQYF
once | TRBV7-9 | CASSLIDNSPLHF
. | TRBV5-1 | CASSPGGGGNTEAFF
. | TRBV5-6 | CASSLGQLSYNSPLHF
. | TRBV29-1 | CSVGTLSNSNTEAFF
. | TRBV4-1 | CASAKGTGDPGELFF